Reported below is one TCR beta chain. Original methodology: It was from reference gene primer amplification that nucleated cell counts were estimated. Assay: immunoSEQ multiplex PCR; the TCRdb copy retains only in-frame clones and omits some. The DNA gave D and trimming, while V, J and clone size come from that table. The sample lists over 200,000 clones, roughly nine tenths occurring once. Assignments of participants to cohorts depended upon their own reported clinical history. The data are from a study of blood T cell repertoires in COVID-19. Study in general: From the United States, Italy and Spain came samples of acute and convalescent COVID-19. T cells, B-cell-depleted T cells, or PBMCs provided the cDNA or gDNA that served as material.

CDR1 is SGHTA, CDR2 FQGNSA, per germline. The CDR3 sequence is 14 residues long. V lost 4 bases and J lost 4, with 13 bases in between. The chain employs TRBV7-2 and TRBJ1-1, with D possibly matching TRBD1 (5 bases). The sequenced sample was PBMCs or T cells enriched from blood (not recorded which). This receptor was taken from a man aged 25-45 years who had recovered from COVID-19. The CDR3 DNA is TGTGCCAGCAGCTCTAGAACGGGGGGCACTGAAGCTTTCTTT. This codes for CASSSRTGGTEAFF.